This entry features one TCR beta chain sequence. Its antigen is undetermined. MiXCR was run by TCRdb on the 5' RACE reads, yielding one entry per CDR3 protein. The sample consists of 74,000 or so distinct CDR3 sequences, under 14% of them appearing once. This sample stems from a study of early T cells in non-severe SARS-CoV-2 infection. Study conclusions and caveats: VDJdb matching, biased toward anti-spike CD8 responses, missed private and CD4 specificities.

The clonotype originates from an adult who was a healthcare worker with PCR-confirmed SARS-CoV-2 infection or an uninfected control (not recorded which). The sequencing input was whole blood.

This CDR3 reads CASSRGQGVETQYF. DNA for the CDR3: TGTGCCAGCAGCCGCGGACAGGGGGTAGAGACCCAGTACTTC. The rearrangement uses TRBV11-2 and TRBJ2-5; 10 bases match TRBD1. V lost 5 bases and J lost 4; bases outside the gene matches: 4. Germline CDR1 SGHAT, CDR2 FQNNGV. The CDR3 is 14 residues long.